Reported below is one TCR beta chain. This sample was included in a study of blood T cell repertoires in COVID-19. Germline lookup yields CDR1 ENHRY and CDR2 SYGVKD. This CDR3 region has 16 residues. Trimming removed 0 bases from V and 5 bases from J; junction bases left unmatched: 7. Profiled with immunoSEQ multiplex PCR; TCRdb holds only in-frame clones, not every one. The sample has about 100,000 clones; 79% are singletons. Source material: peripheral blood. The V call is TRBV10-3, the J call TRBJ2-1; TRBD1 aligns across 7 bases. This clonotype originated in a woman older than 75 with active or convalescent COVID-19. In DNA, the CDR3 is TGTGCCATCAGTGAGTCGGGGAACAGGGGAAACAATGAGCAGTTCTTC. This translates into CAISESGNRGNNEQFF.